This T cell receptor (beta chain) was sequenced during a study of blood T cell repertoires in COVID-19. Germline V gene data show CDR1 as SEHNR and CDR2 as FQNEAQ (reference sequence). The length of the CDR3 is 16 residues. Between the trimmed V and J ends, which lost 0 bases and 8 bases, there was a span of 17 bases. Sequenced by immunoSEQ multiplex PCR; TCRdb stores in-frame clones only, minus some. The sample yields about 300,000 clones, around nine tenths seen once. The sequenced material came from PBMCs or T cells enriched from blood (not recorded which). This receptor was taken from a woman in her 50s who had been exposed to COVID-19. V usage is TRBV7-9 and J usage is TRBJ2-1; D may be TRBD2 (6 bases). CDR3: CASSLAPYGTGDEQFF. The CDR3 coding sequence is TGTGCCAGCAGCTTAGCCCCCTACGGGACTGGCGATGAGCAGTTCTTC.